The 5 T cell receptor beta chains given below trace back to one sample, sequenced in a study of shared clonotypes between healthy human individuals. Libraries were prepared by immunoSEQ multiplex PCR; TCRdb keeps only in-frame clonotypes and omits some of them. Counted here are roughly 680,000 clones, 55% to 80% occurring once; the ten biggest clones make up approximately 1.7%. Sequences were obtained from memory CD4+ T cells sorted from blood. The subset was: CD45RA-negative fraction. The receptors come from a young woman in good health.

For this clone: This sample includes further DNA sequences coding for the same CDR3. The rearrangement uses TRBV5-1 and TRBJ2-3; tentatively, D is TRBD1 (6 bases). Per germline, CDR1 SGHRS and CDR2 YFSETQ. The V end was cut by 0 bases, the J end by 1 base, with 12 bases between. This CDR3 spans 16 amino acids. The CDR3 DNA follows: TGCGCCAGCAGCTTGGCCCAGGGGCCTGGCACAGATACGCAGTATTTT. Its translation is CASSLAQGPGTDTQYF.

This clone was observed once. This rearrangement joins TRBV18 to TRBJ2-1; 10 positions agree with TRBD2. The germline V gene encodes CDR1 KGHSH and CDR2 LQKENI. The trim removed 6 bases at V and 8 bases at J, leaving 10 bases unmatched. This CDR3 contains 15 residues. The CDR3 DNA follows: TGTGCCAGCTCGCCGCTAGCGGGAGTTAAAGATGAGCAGTTCTTC. It codes for CASSPLAGVKDEQFF.

The gene calls are TRBV7-2 and TRBJ2-1; weak D call: TRBD2 (6 bases). This CDR3 comprises 18 residues. The V end was cut by 4 bases, the J end by 0 bases, with 19 bases between. Germline V lookup: CDR1 SGHTA, CDR2 FQGNSA. As DNA, the CDR3 is TGTGCCAGCAGCTCAAGCGGACTACCCTTTAGCTCCTACAATGAGCAGTTCTTC. Its translation is CASSSSGLPFSSYNEQFF.

V gene TRBV11-3 combines with J gene TRBJ2-1, with 9 bases aligning to TRBD2. Unmatched junction bases numbered 2, after V lost 3 bases and J lost 11 bases. Per the germline V gene, CDR1 is SGHNT and CDR2 is YENEEA. There are 12 residues in the CDR3. The CDR3 loop is CASSFSSGKQFF. CDR3 nucleotide sequence: TGTGCCAGCAGCTTTTCTAGCGGGAAGCAGTTCTTC.

The rearrangement joins TRBV6-5 to TRBJ2-1; D unresolved. This CDR3 is 16 amino acids long. Trimming cost V 0 bases and J 0 bases, with 9 bases left between them. CDR1 MNHEY and CDR2 SVGAGI come from the germline V gene. The CDR3 loop is CASSYSGGVSYNEQFF. DNA of the CDR3: TGTGCCAGCAGTTACTCCGGCGGAGTCTCCTACAATGAGCAGTTCTTC.